This T cell receptor (beta chain) was profiled in a study of shared clonotypes between healthy human individuals. CD45RO-negative, CCR7-selected cells formed the naive CD8 fraction, which excluded terminally differentiated effector memory CD45RA+ cells. CDR3 length: 16 amino acids. The trim removed 5 bases at V and 5 bases at J, leaving 8 bases unmatched. The germline gives CDR1 SGHTA, CDR2 FQGNSA. TCRdb's table, derived via immunoSEQ multiplex PCR, lists solely in-frame clones and lacks some. The data hold about 2 million clones, with less than 95% observed a single time. The chain combines TRBV7-2 with TRBJ2-7; the match to TRBD2 covers 14 bases. Input material: naive CD8+ T cells sorted from blood. This sequence originates from a man between 18 and 29 years old in good health. CDR3: CASSTGLAGVYHEQYF. The CDR3 coding sequence is TGTGCCAGCAGCACGGGACTAGCGGGAGTGTACCACGAGCAGTACTTC.